The text below deals with one T cell receptor beta chain. Its target is not known. The protocol attached unique molecular identifiers to individual cDNA molecules. One entry per CDR3 protein, called by TCRdb with MiXCR from the 5' RACE reads. Of fewer than 85,000 distinct CDR3 sequences in the sample, 16% are singletons; the top ten hold about 3%. The data are from a study of early T cells in non-severe SARS-CoV-2 infection. About the research overall: Chains were not paired, and sequencing was done on bulk RNA from unsorted whole blood.

V gave up 5 bases and J gave up 2 bases; unmatched junction bases: 2. The CDR3 covers 13 residues. Germline CDR1 reads MNHEY; CDR2 reads SMNVEV (reference sequence). Notes on the study in general: Comparison of clonotypes with VDJdb favored anti-spike CD8 responses while missing private and CD4 specificities.

The gene calls are TRBV27 and TRBJ2-7; TRBD1 aligns across 8 bases. The sequenced sample was whole blood. The clonotype comes from an adult who was a healthcare worker with PCR-confirmed SARS-CoV-2 infection or an uninfected control (not recorded which). The CDR3 sequence: CASSTGGPYEQYF. DNA of the CDR3: TGTGCCAGCAGTACAGGGGGTCCCTACGAGCAGTACTTC.